One sample yielded the 15 T cell receptor beta chains listed below, sequenced in a study of control samples from healthy donors and cancer patients. Some clones are missing from TCRdb's copy, which holds only in-frame ones; the method was immunoSEQ multiplex PCR. The data show over 150,000 clones, with about nine tenths seen just once and around 2.2% held by the top ten. Input material: blood. The origin of the receptors is a woman aged 40 to 50 in good health.

The chain uses TRBV6-5 and TRBJ1-4; the D is unclear. CDR3 size: 15 residues. V was trimmed by 8 bases and J by 0 bases, leaving 13 bases between them. Germline V lookup: CDR1 MNHEY, CDR2 SVGAGI. The CDR3 spells CASSSLTATNEKLFF. In DNA, the CDR3 is TGTGCCAGCTCTAGTTTAACAGCAACTAATGAAAAACTGTTTTTT.

V and J are TRBV19 and TRBJ1-6; TRBD1 matches at 9 bases. CDR1 and CDR2 from the germline V gene are LNHDA and SQIVND (reference sequence). The V and J ends lost 7 bases and 7 bases, in that order; junction bases with no gene match: 8. This CDR3 has 15 amino acids. Written as DNA, the CDR3 is TGTGCCAGTACAGGGACAGGGCTTGGAAATTCACCCCTCCACTTT. It translates to CASTGTGLGNSPLHF.

This clone has a handful of counts. The V and J genes are TRBV5-1 and TRBJ2-3; weak D call: TRBD2 (6 bases). Germline CDR1 SGHRS, CDR2 YFSETQ. V lost 5 bases and J lost 8, with 18 bases in between. The CDR3 consists of 14 residues. The CDR3: CASRSGSEGGTQYF. The CDR3 region has the DNA TGCGCCAGCAGGTCCGGGAGTGAGGGTGGTACGCAGTATTTT.

The chain joins TRBV3-1 (or the pseudogene TRBV3-2) to TRBJ1-2; no clear D gene. Between the trimmed V and J ends, which lost 2 bases and 0 bases, there was a span of 7 bases. This CDR3 is built from 14 residues. Germline-derived CDR1 and CDR2 are LGHDT and YNNKEL (reference sequence). The CDR3 sequence: CASSQQVSNYGYTF. The CDR3 nucleotides are TGTGCCAGCAGCCAACAAGTTTCTAACTATGGCTACACCTTC.

This chain uses TRBV11-2 with TRBJ2-2; TRBD2 matches at 9 bases. This CDR3 region has 14 residues. Germline CDR1 and CDR2: SGHAT and FQNNGV. The V gene end was trimmed by 5 bases and the J gene end by 7 bases; junction bases not matched to a gene: 5. The CDR3 DNA reads TGTGCCAGCAGCCGCGGGGGGGCCCGCGGGGAGCTGTTTTTT. Its protein product is CASSRGGARGELFF.

V usage is TRBV10-3 and J usage is TRBJ2-3; D is ambiguous. V lost 7 bases and J 2 bases, leaving 7 bases between the germline ends. The CDR3 spans 12 residues. The germline V gene encodes CDR1 ENHRY and CDR2 SYGVKD. CDR3 nucleotide sequence: TGTGCCATCATGGACCACACAGATACGCAGTATTTT. Its translation is CAIMDHTDTQYF.

The chain joins TRBV27 to TRBJ2-5; the match to TRBD1 covers 7 bases. The CDR3 length is 13 residues. Trimming took 4 bases from V and 5 from J; bases not matched to a gene: 4. Germline values: CDR1 MNHEY, CDR2 SMNVEV (reference sequence). The DNA of the CDR3 is TGTGCCAGCAGTTCCAGGGGGTATGAGACCCAGTACTTC. This sequence encodes CASSSRGYETQYF.

The chain is built from TRBV7-6 and TRBJ2-2; D possibly corresponds to TRBD1 (5 bases). V gave up 4 bases and J gave up 2 bases, with 11 bases separating them. The CDR3 sequence is 15 residues long. Germline loops: CDR1 SGHVS, CDR2 FNYEAQ. In DNA, the CDR3 is TGTGCCAGCAGCTCACAGGCAGCCAACACCGGGGAGCTGTTTTTT. Translation gives CASSSQAANTGELFF.

The chain is built from TRBV19 and TRBJ1-2; 10 nucleotides line up with TRBD1. The ends lost 6 bases at V and 6 bases at J; junction bases unmatched: 13. The germline gives CDR1 LNHDA, CDR2 SQIVND (reference sequence). The CDR3 consists of 16 residues. CDR3 protein: CASSVETGGPPHGYTF. The CDR3 DNA is TGTGCCAGTAGCGTCGAGACAGGGGGCCCACCACATGGCTACACCTTC.

This clone was counted between two and nine times. This chain links TRBV11-2 with TRBJ2-5, with 7 positions matching TRBD1. The CDR3 is 14 residues long. With 5 bases clipped from V and 4 bases from J, the junction kept 7 bases outside the gene matches. Germline values: CDR1 SGHAT, CDR2 FQNNGV. As DNA, the CDR3 is TGTGCCAGCAGCATAACAGGGGCGACAGAGACCCAGTACTTC. Translated: CASSITGATETQYF.

The rearrangement uses TRBV4-1 and TRBJ1-3; the D is unclear. The CDR3 length is 15 residues. Trimming shortened V by 1 base and J by 0 bases, and 7 bases separated the two germline ends. The germline gives CDR1 MGHRA, CDR2 YSYEKL. CDR3: CASSQGGYSGNTIYF. Here the CDR3 DNA reads TGCGCCAGCAGCCAAGGTGGATACTCTGGAAACACCATATATTTT.

This chain connects TRBV9 to TRBJ2-5; tentative D call: TRBD2 (7 bases). V was trimmed by 4 bases and J by 1 base, leaving 11 bases between them. The CDR3 length is 14 residues. Germline lookup yields CDR1 SGDLS and CDR2 YYNGEE. DNA of the CDR3: TGTGCCAGCAGCAGAGGGGGGGCCCAAGAGACCCAGTACTTC. Encoded protein: CASSRGGAQETQYF.

This chain links TRBV7-9 with TRBJ2-3; D is ambiguous. Looked up from germline, CDR1 is SEHNR and CDR2 is FQNEAQ (reference sequence). The ends were cut back, 3 bases at V and 4 bases at J, with 5 bases in the middle. The CDR3 covers 12 residues. CDR3 DNA: TGTGCCAGCAGCTTTGCGGCAGATACGCAGTATTTT. It translates to CASSFAADTQYF. Complete variable domain (other parts from reference TRBV7-9 and TRBJ2-3): DTGVSQNPRHKITKRGQNVTFRCDPISEHNRLYWYRQTLGQGPEFLTYFQNEAQLEKSRLLSDRFSAERPKGSFSTLEIQRTEQGDSAMYLCASSFAADTQYFGPGTRLTVL.

The CDR3 spells CATHQGGGDTQYF. CDR3 in DNA: TGTGCCACTCATCAGGGGGGTGGGGATACGCAGTATTTT. The rearrangement uses TRBV28 and TRBJ2-3; TRBD1 might be the D (7 bases). The CDR3 is made up of 13 amino acids. The V gene lost 10 bases and the J gene lost 6 bases, with 17 bases spanning the gap. Germline lookup yields CDR1 MDHEN and CDR2 SYDVKM.

The chain couples TRBV7-2 to TRBJ1-2, with D maybe TRBD1 (5 bases). CDR3 size: 14 residues. The germline CDR1 and CDR2 sequences are SGHTA and FQGNSA. Trimming took 1 base from V and 11 from J, leaving 17 bases between them. The chain's CDR3 is CASSLGVALGVYTF. CDR3 DNA: TGTGCCAGCAGCTTAGGGGTGGCCCTAGGGGTTTACACCTTC.